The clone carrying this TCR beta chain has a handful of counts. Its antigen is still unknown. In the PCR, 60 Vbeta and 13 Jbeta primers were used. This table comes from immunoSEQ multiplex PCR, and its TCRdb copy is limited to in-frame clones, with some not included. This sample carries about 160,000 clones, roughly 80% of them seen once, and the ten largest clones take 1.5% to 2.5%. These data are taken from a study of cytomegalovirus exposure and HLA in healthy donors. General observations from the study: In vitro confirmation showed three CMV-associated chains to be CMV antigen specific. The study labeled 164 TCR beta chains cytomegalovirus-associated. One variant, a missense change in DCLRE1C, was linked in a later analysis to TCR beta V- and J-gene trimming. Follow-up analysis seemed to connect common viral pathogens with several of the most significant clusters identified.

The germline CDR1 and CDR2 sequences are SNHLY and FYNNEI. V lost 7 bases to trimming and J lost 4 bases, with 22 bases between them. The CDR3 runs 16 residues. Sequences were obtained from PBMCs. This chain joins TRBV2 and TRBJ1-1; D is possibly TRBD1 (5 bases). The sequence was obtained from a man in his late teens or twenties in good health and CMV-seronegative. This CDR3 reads CASTEGRFLSATEAFF. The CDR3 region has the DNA TGTGCCAGCACTGAGGGGCGGTTCCTGAGTGCCACTGAAGCTTTCTTT.